These 29 T cell receptor beta chains share one sample of origin, sequenced in a study of T cell repertoires in cytomegalovirus infection. Antigens of these TCRs are unknown. TCRdb recomputed calls from the reads with MiXCR, one row per CDR3 protein. The profile shows about 890,000 distinct CDR3 sequences, 31% of them singletons. The sequenced sample was cultured CD8+ T cells from PBMCs, obtained from culture after CMV antigen stimulation. These receptors originate from a human donor in good health (CMV status not recorded). Some clones in this sample may be carry-over from other donors' samples.

On this clonotype itself: This may be a read error, as it is one base from a much larger clone. The rearrangement joins TRBV7-3 to TRBJ2-3; no firm D call. The CDR3 length is 14 residues. CDR1 is SGHTA and CDR2 is FQGTGA in the germline V gene. The CDR3: CVSRSANPTDTQYF. The CDR3 coding sequence is TGTGTCAGTAGGTCGGCGAATCCGACAGATACGCAGTATTTT.

This chain joins TRBV19 and TRBJ2-1; 8 nucleotides match TRBD1. V gave up 8 bases and J gave up 3 bases; unmatched junction bases: 6. The germline V gene encodes CDR1 LNHDA and CDR2 SQIVND (reference sequence). This CDR3 has 14 residues. CDR3 sequence (DNA): TGTGCCAGTGAGATCGGACAGGGCTACAATGAGCAGTTCTTC. It is translated as CASEIGQGYNEQFF.

This clonotype was seen a handful of times. This chain links TRBV6-1 with TRBJ2-5; 7 bases are shared with TRBD2. Germline V gene data show CDR1 as MNHNS and CDR2 as SASEGT. This CDR3 is 16 amino acids long. V shed 5 bases and J 0 bases; nucleotides not matched to a gene: 9. In DNA, the CDR3 is TGTGCCAGCAGTCCCCGGGCGCGGGAGTACCAAGAGACCCAGTACTTC. Protein sequence: CASSPRAREYQETQYF.

This clonotype occurred a few times. The rearrangement joins TRBV5-8 to TRBJ2-7; unclear D gene. V was clipped by 1 base and J by 6 bases, with 11 bases between them. The V gene's germline CDR1 is SGHTS and CDR2 YDEGEE. The CDR3 is 13 residues long. CDR3 sequence (DNA): TGTGCCAGCAGCTTGTTACAGTTCGGCGAGCAGTACGTC. It is translated as CASSLLQFGEQYV.

Remarks on this clonotype: Likely a read error: the CDR3 ends without its conserved phenylalanine or tryptophan. V is TRBV2 and J is TRBJ1-5; D may be TRBD1 (6 bases). This CDR3 spans 18 amino acids. Germline values: CDR1 SNHLY, CDR2 FYNNEI. V lost 5 bases and J lost 0, with 20 bases in between. DNA of the CDR3: TGTGCCAGCAGTTTTCCGGGACAAACAAGGAGTAGCAATCAGCCCCAGCATTCT. Translation gives CASSFPGQTRSSNQPQHS.

CDR3 amino acids: CASSLETRNYGYTF. The CDR3, as DNA: TGTGCCAGCAGCTTGGAGACGAGGAACTATGGCTACACCTTC. V usage is TRBV5-6 and J usage is TRBJ1-2; the D is unclear. Per the germline V gene, CDR1 is SGHDT and CDR2 is YYEEEE. The CDR3 has 14 amino acids. With 0 bases removed from V and 2 bases from J, the gap between germline ends came to 8 bases.

This clonotype has just one count. This chain uses TRBV19 with TRBJ1-1, with no clear D. Per germline, CDR1 LNHDA and CDR2 SQIVND (reference sequence). Trimming shortened V by 7 bases and J by 4 bases, and 19 bases separated the two germline ends. The CDR3 totals 15 residues. CDR3 nucleotide sequence: TGTGCCAGTAAGTACAGAGGTGAGATTGGCACTGAAGCTTTCTTT. Amino acids: CASKYRGEIGTEAFF.

This clonotype has at least ten counts. This sequence joins TRBV7-9 and TRBJ2-1; TRBD1 matches 8 bases. The CDR3 sequence is 17 residues long. CDR1 SEHNR and CDR2 FQNEAQ come from the germline V gene (reference sequence). V gave up 2 bases and J gave up 8 bases; unmatched junction bases: 14. This CDR3 reads CASSLYPPLQGVDEQFF. The CDR3 DNA sequence: TGTGCCAGCAGCTTATACCCTCCTTTACAGGGGGTTGATGAGCAGTTCTTC.

The table lists this clonotype with a few counts. The chain carries TRBV28 and TRBJ2-3; TRBD2 is a possible D gene (6 bases). CDR1 and CDR2 from the germline V gene are MDHEN and SYDVKM. Trimming took off 10 bases at V and 5 bases at J, with 19 bases between the two ends. This CDR3 has 14 residues. The CDR3 loop reads CAIGGLGVGDTQYF. As DNA, the CDR3 is TGTGCCATTGGGGGACTTGGGGTGGGAGATACGCAGTATTTT.

The chain employs TRBV4-2 and TRBJ2-1, with D perhaps matching TRBD2 (5 bases). V lost 4 bases and J lost 2, with 18 bases in between. The CDR3 is 17 residues long. Germline lookup yields CDR1 LGHNA and CDR2 YNFKEQ. CDR3 sequence: CASSLRRGPPTYNEQFF. The CDR3 nucleotides read TGTGCCAGCAGCCTCCGGCGAGGGCCCCCTACCTACAATGAGCAGTTCTTC.

This chain connects TRBV2 to TRBJ2-1; TRBD1 might be the D (6 bases). V lost 2 bases to trimming and J lost 4 bases, with 9 bases between them. The CDR3 loop spans 14 amino acids. The germline gives CDR1 SNHLY, CDR2 FYNNEI. The CDR3 is CASSETGNYNEQFF. CDR3 DNA sequence: TGTGCCAGCAGTGAAACAGGGAATTACAATGAGCAGTTCTTC.

This chain connects TRBV27 to TRBJ1-4; no clear D. Germline CDR1 reads MNHEY; CDR2 reads SMNVEV (reference sequence). The CDR3 is 19 residues long. The ends were cut back, 6 bases at V and 8 bases at J, with 31 bases in the middle. The CDR3 region has the DNA TGTGCCAGCAGCTCTCAGATATTCGTACCAGGAAATTCCTCAGAAAAACTGTTTTTT. This sequence encodes CASSSQIFVPGNSSEKLFF.

This clonotype showed up many times. The J gene is TRBJ2-1, the V gene TRBV7-9; 11 bases align to TRBD2. CDR1 is SEHNR and CDR2 is FQNEAQ in the germline V gene (reference sequence). This CDR3 has 16 amino acids. Germline trimming cut 4 bases from V and 7 bases from J; bases unmatched to any gene: 9. The CDR3 nucleotides read TGTGCCAGCAGCTCCTCTAGCGGGGGGCCCCAAAATGAGCAGTTCTTC. It codes for CASSSSSGGPQNEQFF. The variable domain in full, completed from reference TRBV7-9 and TRBJ2-1, reads DTGVSQNPRHKITKRGQNVTFRCDPISEHNRLYWYRQTLGQGPEFLTYFQNEAQLEKSRLLSDRFSAERPKGSFSTLEIQRTEQGDSAMYLCASSSSSGGPQNEQFFGPGTRLTVL.

The chain links TRBV7-3 to TRBJ2-3; D uncertain. The CDR3 runs to 14 residues. Trimming removed 5 bases at V and 3 bases at J, with 12 bases between. Germline loops: CDR1 SGHTA, CDR2 FQGTGA. CDR3 DNA sequence: TGTGCCAGCAGCACCTCCCCCTGGACAGATACGCAGTATTTT. Translated: CASSTSPWTDTQYF.

The rearrangement links TRBV6-5 to TRBJ2-5; weak D call: TRBD2 (6 bases). V lost 2 bases, J lost 6 bases, and 10 bases lay in between. The CDR3 is 13 amino acids. Germline V lookup: CDR1 MNHEY, CDR2 SVGAGI. CDR3 nucleotides: TGTGCCAGCAGTTACGTGGGGACTCAGACCCAGTACTTC. Amino acids: CASSYVGTQTQYF.

Notes on this clonotype: The junction departs from germline at one end; a sequencing error may be responsible. The chain uses TRBV7-7 and TRBJ2-5, with D perhaps TRBD1 (6 bases). This CDR3 spans 17 amino acids. Germline values: CDR1 SSHAT, CDR2 FNYEAQ (reference sequence). Here the CDR3 reads CASSFSPGARVQETQYF. The DNA for the CDR3 is TGTGCTAGCAGCTTCAGCCCAGGGGCCCGGGTGCAAGAGACCCAGTACTTC.

This clonotype ranks as medium-sized. The chain is built from TRBV7-2 and TRBJ1-3; no firm D call. The CDR3 sequence is 16 residues long. The germline CDR1 and CDR2 sequences are SGHTA and FQGNSA. The germline V and J ends were trimmed by 6 bases and 4 bases, with 19 bases remaining between them. The chain's CDR3 is CASSPSLSWAGNTIYF. The CDR3 region has the DNA TGTGCCAGCAGTCCCTCCCTATCGTGGGCCGGAAACACCATATATTTT.

This clonotype was seen many times. The chain joins TRBV20-1 to TRBJ1-2; maybe TRBD1 (5 bases). V gave up 0 bases and J gave up 3 bases, with 14 bases separating them. The CDR3 extends over 15 amino acids. Germline CDR1 and CDR2: DFQATT and SNEGSKA (reference sequence). CDR3 DNA: TGCAGTGCTAGAGATGCCACCGGGGCTTACTATGGCTACACCTTC. Translation gives CSARDATGAYYGYTF.

This clonotype was seen more than once but under ten times. The chain joins TRBV6-1 to TRBJ2-3, with 14 bases aligning to TRBD2. Germline V gene sequence: CDR1 MNHNS, CDR2 SASEGT. CDR3 length equals 15 residues. Unmatched junction bases numbered 2, after V lost 3 bases and J lost 6 bases. CDR3 protein: CASSEGLAGADTQYF. The CDR3 nucleotides are TGTGCCAGCAGTGAGGGACTAGCGGGGGCCGATACGCAGTATTTT.

Notes on this clonotype: The germline gene is not matched at one end of the junction; a read error may be the cause. The chain links TRBV7-2 to TRBJ1-1; D is undetermined. Germline CDR1 and CDR2: SGHTA and FQGNSA. The CDR3 contains 13 residues. CDR3 in amino acids: CASSLEVNTKAFF. CDR3 nucleotides: TGTGCCAGCAGCTTAGAAGTGAACACTAAAGCTTTCTTT.

Regarding this clonotype: It may be a read error: a sequence one base away is much more abundant. The chain joins TRBV6-6 to TRBJ1-1, with D unresolved. CDR3 length: 17 amino acids. Per the germline V gene, CDR1 is MNHNY and CDR2 is SVGAGI (reference sequence). The CDR3 loop reads CASSYSIEHYMNTEDFF. CDR3 DNA sequence: TGTGCCAGCAGTTACTCGATAGAACATTACATGAACACTGAAGATTTCTTT.

The V call is TRBV6-6, the J call TRBJ2-1; 8 bases are shared with TRBD2. The germline V gene encodes CDR1 MNHNY and CDR2 SVGAGI (reference sequence). The CDR3 runs to 16 residues. V trimming: 5 bases; J trimming: 8 bases; junction bases outside the gene matches: 14. The CDR3 spells CASSGYSGDSGDEQFF. For the CDR3, the DNA is TGTGCCAGCAGTGGATATAGCGGGGATAGCGGCGATGAGCAGTTCTTC.

This chain joins TRBV6-1 and TRBJ1-5; tentatively, D is TRBD1 (6 bases). In germline, CDR1 is MNHNS, CDR2 SASEGT. CDR3 size: 19 residues. V was pared by 6 bases and J by 0 bases, with 24 bases between. For the CDR3, the DNA is TGTGCCAGCAGAAGAACTATTTTGACAGGTCGGCATAGCAATCAGCCCCAGCATTTT. Protein: CASRRTILTGRHSNQPQHF.

Ten or more counts support this clonotype. The chain joins TRBV12-5 to TRBJ1-2; D not certain. Deletions cut 0 bases from V and 10 bases from J, with 9 bases between. Per the germline V gene, CDR1 is LGHNT and CDR2 is FRNRAP. This CDR3 has 12 amino acids. CDR3 protein: CASGLVRGAYTF. The CDR3 bases are TGTGCTAGTGGTTTGGTACGAGGTGCCTACACCTTC.

This clonotype was seen a handful of times. V gene TRBV20-1 combines with J gene TRBJ1-2, with TRBD1 identical over 7 bases. The CDR3 is 17 amino acids. Germline V gives CDR1 DFQATT, CDR2 SNEGSKA (reference sequence). After removal of 1 base from V and 6 bases from J, the junction contained 17 bases not matched to a gene. In nucleotides, the CDR3 is TGCAGTGCTAGAGCTAGGGACAGAAGTAAGGTTTTCGATGGCTACACCTTC. The encoded protein is CSARARDRSKVFDGYTF.

This rearrangement joins TRBV14 to TRBJ2-1; D gene unclear. CDR1 and CDR2 from the germline V gene are SGHDN and FVKESK. The CDR3 has 15 amino acids. The V end lost 4 bases, the J end lost 3 bases, and 13 bases lay between the germline ends. CDR3 nucleotides: TGTGCCAGCAGCCCCCCGCGCGTGGACTACAATGAGCAGTTCTTC. Translated, it gives CASSPPRVDYNEQFF.

The table lists this clonotype with a few counts. The rearrangement links TRBV20-1 to TRBJ1-1; 8 bases map to TRBD1. This CDR3 spans 13 amino acids. V lost 2 bases, J lost 8 bases, and 7 bases stayed unmatched. CDR1 DFQATT and CDR2 SNEGSKA come from the germline V gene (reference sequence). CDR3 in DNA: TGCAGTGCTAGATTTTCAGGGGGCTTGGAAGCTTTCTTT. Translation gives CSARFSGGLEAFF.

The rearrangement uses TRBV6-5 and TRBJ2-3; D is ambiguous. Trimming stripped 8 bases from V and 2 bases from J, with 8 bases between. Germline values: CDR1 MNHEY, CDR2 SVGAGI. The CDR3 length is 12 residues. CDR3: CASGPNTDTQYF. The CDR3 DNA follows: TGTGCCAGCGGCCCGAACACAGATACGCAGTATTTT.

This clonotype has more than one count but fewer than ten. The CDR3 region is CASSRIFQKMNTEAFF. The CDR3 DNA sequence: TGTGCCAGCAGCCGAATTTTCCAGAAGATGAACACTGAAGCTTTCTTT. V gene TRBV7-9 combines with J gene TRBJ1-1, with D unclear. The length of the CDR3 is 16 residues. Trimming took 5 bases from V and 0 from J, leaving 16 bases between them. Germline V gene data show CDR1 as SEHNR and CDR2 as FQNEAQ (reference sequence). Using reference TRBV7-9 and TRBJ1-1 for the parts outside the CDR3, the full variable domain is DTGVSQNPRHKITKRGQNVTFRCDPISEHNRLYWYRQTLGQGPEFLTYFQNEAQLEKSRLLSDRFSAERPKGSFSTLEIQRTEQGDSAMYLCASSRIFQKMNTEAFFGQGTRLTVV.